This passage covers 15 T cell receptor beta chains from one sample sequenced in a study of response to subunit inactivated influenza vaccine. TCRdb used MiXCR to reprocess the RT-PCR reads, holding one entry per CDR3 protein. There are about 780,000 distinct CDR3 sequences in the sample; about 18% occur only once, and approximately 10% lies in the top ten. Sequencing was performed on PBMCs from blood, taken 4 to 6 days after vaccination. The receptors here all came from a man aged 45 to 65 who received an inactivated influenza vaccine.

CDR3 residues: CASSQDATSGLPNTGELFF. CDR3 in DNA: TGCGCCAGCAGCCAAGATGCGACTAGCGGATTGCCGAACACCGGGGAGCTGTTTTTT. The chain combines TRBV4-3 with TRBJ2-2, with 9 bases aligning to TRBD2. Trimming cost V 0 bases and J 0 bases; bases outside gene matches: 8. Germline assignment: CDR1 LGHNA and CDR2 YSLEER. The length of the CDR3 is 19 residues.

This clonotype was counted ten times or more. This chain joins TRBV29-1 and TRBJ2-1, with 7 nucleotides matching TRBD1. The CDR3 has 16 amino acids. V lost 0 bases to trimming and J lost 3 bases; unmatched junction nucleotides: 8. The germline V gene encodes CDR1 SQVTM and CDR2 ANQGSEA. DNA of the CDR3: TGCAGCGTTGAAGATCCGAGGGGGCGGAACTACAATGAGCAGTTCTTC. Its translation: CSVEDPRGRNYNEQFF.

This chain links TRBV25-1 with TRBJ2-3; D ambiguous. Germline V gene sequence: CDR1 MGHDK, CDR2 SYGVNS. The ends were cut back, 6 bases at V and 5 bases at J, with 6 bases in the middle. The CDR3 runs to 11 residues. The CDR3 nucleotides are TGTGCCAGCAGCATGATAGATACGCAGTATTTT. It encodes CASSMIDTQYF.

J is TRBJ1-2 and V is TRBV12-3 or TRBV12-4, with TRBD1 as a possible D gene (5 bases). This CDR3 contains 16 residues. V dropped 5 bases and J dropped 8 bases, with 24 bases sitting between them. The CDR3: CASSLSGRPGRGGYTF. In DNA form, the CDR3 reads TGTGCCAGCAGTCTTTCGGGGCGTCCCGGGAGAGGGGGCTACACCTTC.

Ten or more counts support this clonotype. The V call is TRBV11-2, the J call TRBJ1-6, with TRBD1 as a possible D gene (6 bases). Looked up from germline, CDR1 is SGHAT and CDR2 is FQNNGV. There are 13 residues in the CDR3. Trimming cost V 5 bases and J 8 bases, with 10 bases left between them. The CDR3 reads CASSARTDSPLHF. The CDR3 DNA reads as TGTGCCAGCAGCGCAAGGACAGATTCACCCCTCCACTTT. The entire variable domain, with the rest obtained from reference TRBV11-2 and TRBJ1-6, is as follows: EAGVAQSPRYKIIEKRQSVAFWCNPISGHATLYWYQQILGQGPKLLIQFQNNGVVDDSQLPKDRFSAERLKGVDSTLKIQPAKLEDSAVYLCASSARTDSPLHFGNGTRLTVT.

V and J are TRBV20-1 and TRBJ1-5, with D perhaps matching TRBD1 (5 bases). The CDR3 is made up of 15 amino acids. Germline lookup yields CDR1 DFQATT and CDR2 SNEGSKA (reference sequence). With 0 bases removed from V and 4 bases from J, the gap between germline ends came to 13 bases. DNA of the CDR3: TGCAGTGCTAGAGATCAGGGCAGGATTAATCAGCCCCAGCATTTT. Residues: CSARDQGRINQPQHF.

This sequence joins TRBV20-1 and TRBJ2-1; TRBD2 is a possible D gene (6 bases). This CDR3 is built from 14 residues. Trimming took off 0 bases at V and 4 bases at J, with 10 bases between the two ends. The germline gives CDR1 DFQATT, CDR2 SNEGSKA (reference sequence). CDR3 nucleotide sequence: TGCAGTGCTAGAGAAGGACGGGGGTACAATGAGCAGTTCTTC. Translating gives CSAREGRGYNEQFF.

This clonotype was seen at least ten times. This chain connects TRBV6-1 to TRBJ2-1; the match to TRBD1 covers 7 bases. V dropped 6 bases and J dropped 0; count of bases not matched to a gene: 5. CDR1 and CDR2 from the germline V gene are MNHNS and SASEGT. The CDR3 loop spans 15 amino acids. CDR3: CASSEGQSSYNEQFF. CDR3 nucleotide sequence: TGTGCCAGCAGCGAGGGACAGAGCTCCTACAATGAGCAGTTCTTC.

There are a few counts of this clonotype. The chain uses TRBV5-1 and TRBJ2-5, with D unclear. This CDR3 is 12 amino acids long. CDR1 and CDR2 from the germline V gene are SGHRS and YFSETQ. V was cut by 0 bases and J by 7 bases, with 7 bases left in between. The CDR3 spells CASSLGEGTQYF. The CDR3 coding sequence is TGCGCCAGCAGCTTGGGAGAAGGGACCCAGTACTTC.

The chain carries TRBV7-2 and TRBJ2-7; D gene uncertain. This CDR3 region has 14 residues. Germline loops: CDR1 SGHTA, CDR2 FQGNSA. Trimming left V 1 base short and J 0 bases short, with 7 bases between. CDR3 nucleotides: TGTGCCAGCAGCTTAGACCTCAACTCCTACGAGCAGTACTTC. The encoded protein is CASSLDLNSYEQYF.

The V and J genes are TRBV29-1 and TRBJ2-5; TRBD1 is a possible D gene (6 bases). V was trimmed by 2 bases and J by 2 bases, leaving 12 bases between them. The germline CDR1 and CDR2 sequences are SQVTM and ANQGSEA. This CDR3 is 14 amino acids long. CDR3 region: CSVEPPGAQETQYF. CDR3 DNA sequence: TGCAGCGTTGAACCCCCAGGGGCGCAAGAGACCCAGTACTTC.

In its sample, this clonotype was seen many times. The chain combines TRBV12-3 or TRBV12-4 with TRBJ1-1, with 9 bases lining up with TRBD1. V lost 5 bases to trimming and J lost 5 bases; unmatched junction nucleotides: 6. The CDR3 consists of 14 residues. CDR3 bases: TGTGCCAGCAGTAGGGACAGGGTAGGAACTGAAGCTTTCTTT. Translating it yields CASSRDRVGTEAFF.

V gene TRBV7-6 combines with J gene TRBJ1-4, with D unresolved. CDR3 length: 13 residues. Trimming took 11 bases from V and 2 from J, leaving 12 bases between them. Germline V gene sequence: CDR1 SGHVS, CDR2 FNYEAQ. The CDR3 coding sequence is TGTGCCTGCGCGGGGTCGACTAATGAAAAACTGTTTTTT. Protein sequence: CACAGSTNEKLFF.

Many counts were recorded for this clonotype. The J gene is TRBJ2-1, the V gene TRBV7-2; TRBD1 is a possible D gene (5 bases). V shed 5 bases and J shed 7 bases, with 12 bases lying between them. The germline V gene has CDR1 SGHTA and CDR2 FQGNSA. This CDR3 comprises 13 residues. In DNA, the CDR3 is TGTGCCAGCAGCCCCTGGGGCGTGAATGAGCAGTTCTTC. This gives the protein CASSPWGVNEQFF. Variable domain in full (rest from reference TRBV7-2 and TRBJ2-1): GAGVSQSPSNKVTEKGKDVELRCDPISGHTALYWYRQSLGQGLEFLIYFQGNSAPDKSGLPSDRFSAERTGGSVSTLTIQRTQQEDSAVYLCASSPWGVNEQFFGPGTRLTVL.

This chain joins TRBV28 and TRBJ2-7, with 10 bases aligning to TRBD2. The V and J ends lost 1 base and 3 bases, in that order; junction bases with no gene match: 3. From germline, CDR1 is MDHEN and CDR2 SYDVKM. This CDR3 spans 15 amino acids. The CDR3 DNA sequence: TGTGCCAGCAGTTTATCCGGACTAGCGGTCTACGAGCAGTACTTC. The encoded protein is CASSLSGLAVYEQYF.